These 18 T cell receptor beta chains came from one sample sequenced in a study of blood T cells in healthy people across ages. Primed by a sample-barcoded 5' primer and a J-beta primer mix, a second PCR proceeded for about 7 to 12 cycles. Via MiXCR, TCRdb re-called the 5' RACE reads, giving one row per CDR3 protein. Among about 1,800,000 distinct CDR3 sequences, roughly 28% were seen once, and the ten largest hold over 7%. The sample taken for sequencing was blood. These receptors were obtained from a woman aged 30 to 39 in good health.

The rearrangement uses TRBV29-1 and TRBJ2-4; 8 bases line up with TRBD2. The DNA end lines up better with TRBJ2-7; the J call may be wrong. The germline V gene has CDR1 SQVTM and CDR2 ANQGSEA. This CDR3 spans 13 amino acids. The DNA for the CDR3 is TGCAGCGCCGCTCGGGGGGGATTGAACGAGCAGTACTTC. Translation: CSAARGGLNEQYF.

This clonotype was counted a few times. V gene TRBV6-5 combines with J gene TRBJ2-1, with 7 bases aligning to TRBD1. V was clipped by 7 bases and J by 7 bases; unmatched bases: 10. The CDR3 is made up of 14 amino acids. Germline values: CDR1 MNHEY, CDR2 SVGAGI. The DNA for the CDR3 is TGTGCCAGCATGCGCAACAGGGGTGTGAATGAGCAGTTCTTC. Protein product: CASMRNRGVNEQFF.

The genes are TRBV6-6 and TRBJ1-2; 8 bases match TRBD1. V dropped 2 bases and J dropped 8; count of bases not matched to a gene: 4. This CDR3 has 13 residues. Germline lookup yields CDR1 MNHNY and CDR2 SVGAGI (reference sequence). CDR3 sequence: CASSYAGGAGYTF. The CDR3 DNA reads TGTGCCAGCAGTTACGCAGGGGGCGCCGGCTACACCTTC.

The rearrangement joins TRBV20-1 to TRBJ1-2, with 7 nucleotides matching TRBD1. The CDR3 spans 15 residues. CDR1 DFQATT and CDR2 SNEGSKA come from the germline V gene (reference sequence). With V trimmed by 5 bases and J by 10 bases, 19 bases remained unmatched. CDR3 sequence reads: CSARELGQDEYYYTF. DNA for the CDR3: TGCAGTGCTCGGGAGCTCGGACAGGATGAGTACTACTACACCTTC.

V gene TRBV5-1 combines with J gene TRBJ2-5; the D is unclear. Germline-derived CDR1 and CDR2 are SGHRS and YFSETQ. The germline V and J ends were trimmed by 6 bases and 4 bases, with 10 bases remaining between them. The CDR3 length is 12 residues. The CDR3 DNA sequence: TGCGCCAGCATCGTAAGGGCAGAGACCCAGTACTTC. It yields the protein CASIVRAETQYF.

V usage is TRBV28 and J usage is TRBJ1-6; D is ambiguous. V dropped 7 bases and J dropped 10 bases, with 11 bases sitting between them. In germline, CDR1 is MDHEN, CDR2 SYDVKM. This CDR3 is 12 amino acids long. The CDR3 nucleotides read TGTGCCAGCAAAGGACCGGAGTCACCCCTCCACTTT. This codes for CASKGPESPLHF.

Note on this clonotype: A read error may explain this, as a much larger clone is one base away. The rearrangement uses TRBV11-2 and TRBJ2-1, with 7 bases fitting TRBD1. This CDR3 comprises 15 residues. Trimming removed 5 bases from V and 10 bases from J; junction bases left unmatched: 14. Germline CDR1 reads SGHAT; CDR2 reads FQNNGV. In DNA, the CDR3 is TGTGCCAGCAGCCGCCGGACAGGAACCTCCTACGAGCAGTTCTTC. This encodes CASSRRTGTSYEQFF.

The CDR3 is CAISARNTEAFF. CDR3 coding DNA: TGTGCCATCAGTGCTCGGAACACTGAAGCTTTCTTT. The genes are TRBV10-3 and TRBJ1-1; D gene uncertain. The CDR3 is made up of 12 amino acids. Germline assignment: CDR1 ENHRY and CDR2 SYGVKD. V lost 4 bases and J lost 1, with 4 bases in between.

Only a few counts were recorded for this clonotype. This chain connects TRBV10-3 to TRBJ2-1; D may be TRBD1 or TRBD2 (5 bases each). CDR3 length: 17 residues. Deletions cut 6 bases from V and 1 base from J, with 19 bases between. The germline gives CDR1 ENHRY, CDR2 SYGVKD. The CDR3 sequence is CAISGDDFFRSYNEQFF. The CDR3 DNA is TGTGCCATCAGCGGGGACGACTTCTTCCGTTCCTACAATGAGCAGTTCTTC.

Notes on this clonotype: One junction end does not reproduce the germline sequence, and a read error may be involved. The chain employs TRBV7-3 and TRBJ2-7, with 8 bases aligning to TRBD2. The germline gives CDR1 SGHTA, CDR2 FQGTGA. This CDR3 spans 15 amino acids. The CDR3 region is CANSLQAGGLYEQYF. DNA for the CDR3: TGTGCCAACAGCTTACAGGCGGGGGGACTATACGAGCAGTACTTC.

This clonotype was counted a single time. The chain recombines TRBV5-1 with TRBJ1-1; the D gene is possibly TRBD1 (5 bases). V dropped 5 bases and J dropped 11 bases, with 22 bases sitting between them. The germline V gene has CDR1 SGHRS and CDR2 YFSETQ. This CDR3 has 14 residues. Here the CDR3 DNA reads TGCGCCAGCAGGGCGGCTCGAATCCAGGGCGCGGCTTTCTTT. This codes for CASRAARIQGAAFF.

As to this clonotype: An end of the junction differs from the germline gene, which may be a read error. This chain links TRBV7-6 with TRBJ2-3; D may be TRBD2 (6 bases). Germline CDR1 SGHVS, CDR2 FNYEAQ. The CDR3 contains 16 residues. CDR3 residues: CASSLGLGTSTDTQYF. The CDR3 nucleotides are TGTGCCAGCAGTTTAGGTTTGGGGACTAGCACAGATACGCAGTATTTT. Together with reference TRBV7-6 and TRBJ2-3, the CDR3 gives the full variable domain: GAGVSQSPRYKVTKRGQDVALRCDPISGHVSLYWYRQALGQGPEFLTYFNYEAQQDKSGLPNDRFSAERPEGSISTLTIQRTEQRDSAMYRCASSLGLGTSTDTQYFGPGTRLTVL.

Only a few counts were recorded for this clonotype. The DNA of the CDR3 is TGCGCCAGCAGTTGGGGCCCGGACAGGGGGACCGAGCAGTACTTC. Its translation is CASSWGPDRGTEQYF. This rearrangement joins TRBV5-1 to TRBJ2-7, with 10 bases fitting TRBD1. Germline trimming cut 5 bases from V and 6 bases from J; bases unmatched to any gene: 11. From germline, CDR1 is SGHRS and CDR2 YFSETQ. There are 15 residues in the CDR3.

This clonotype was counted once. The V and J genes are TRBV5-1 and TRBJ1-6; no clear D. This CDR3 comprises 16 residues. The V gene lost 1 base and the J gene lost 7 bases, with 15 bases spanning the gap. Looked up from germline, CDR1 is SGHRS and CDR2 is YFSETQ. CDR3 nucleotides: TGCGCCAGCAGCTTGTGGGCCGGGTTGGCCAATTCACCCCTCCACTTT. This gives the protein CASSLWAGLANSPLHF.

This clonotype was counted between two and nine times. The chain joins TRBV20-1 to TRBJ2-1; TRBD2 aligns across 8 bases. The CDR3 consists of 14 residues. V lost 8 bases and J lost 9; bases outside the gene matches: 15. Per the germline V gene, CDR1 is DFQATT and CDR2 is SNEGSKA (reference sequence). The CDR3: CSSNKDIAGTEQFF. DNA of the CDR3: TGCAGTTCTAATAAAGATATAGCGGGAACTGAGCAGTTCTTC.

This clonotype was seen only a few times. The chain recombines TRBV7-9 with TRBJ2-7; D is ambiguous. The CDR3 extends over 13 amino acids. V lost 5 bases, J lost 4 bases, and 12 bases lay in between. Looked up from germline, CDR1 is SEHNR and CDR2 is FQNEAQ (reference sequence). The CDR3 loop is CASSLAGKYEQYF. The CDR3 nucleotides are TGTGCCAGCAGCCTGGCTGGAAAGTACGAGCAGTACTTC.

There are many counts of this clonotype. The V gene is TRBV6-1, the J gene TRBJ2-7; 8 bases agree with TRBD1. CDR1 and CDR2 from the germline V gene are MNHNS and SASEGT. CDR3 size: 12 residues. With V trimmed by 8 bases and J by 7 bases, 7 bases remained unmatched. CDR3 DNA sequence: TGTGCCAGCGAGAGACAGGGGCGGGAGCAGTACTTC. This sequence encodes CASERQGREQYF.

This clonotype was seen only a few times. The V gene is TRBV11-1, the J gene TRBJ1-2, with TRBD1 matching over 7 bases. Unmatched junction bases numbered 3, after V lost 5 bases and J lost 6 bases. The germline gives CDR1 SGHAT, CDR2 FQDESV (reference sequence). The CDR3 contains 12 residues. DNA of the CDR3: TGTGCCAGCAGCGAGGGGGCAGATGGCTACACCTTC. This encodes CASSEGADGYTF. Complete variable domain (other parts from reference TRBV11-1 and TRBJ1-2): EAEVAQSPRYKITEKSQAVAFWCDPISGHATLYWYRQILGQGPELLVQFQDESVVDDSQLPKDRFSAERLKGVDSTLKIQPAELGDSAMYLCASSEGADGYTFGSGTRLTVV.